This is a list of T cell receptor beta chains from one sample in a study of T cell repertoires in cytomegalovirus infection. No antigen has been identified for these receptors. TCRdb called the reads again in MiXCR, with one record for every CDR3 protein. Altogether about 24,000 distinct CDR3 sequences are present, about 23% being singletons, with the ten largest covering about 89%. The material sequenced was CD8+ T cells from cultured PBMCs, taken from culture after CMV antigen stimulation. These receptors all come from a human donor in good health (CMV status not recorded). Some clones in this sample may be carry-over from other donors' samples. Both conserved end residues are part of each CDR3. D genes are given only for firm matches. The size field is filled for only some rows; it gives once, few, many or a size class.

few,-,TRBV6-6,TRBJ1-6,CASSLTGLDSPLHF,TGTGCCAGCAGTTTGACAGGCTTGGATTCACCCCTCCACTTT
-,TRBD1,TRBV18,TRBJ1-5,CASSPETGEDQPQHF,TGTGCCAGCTCACCAGAGACAGGGGAGGATCAGCCCCAGCATTTT
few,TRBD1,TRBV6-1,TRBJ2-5,CASSGGGTGGSKTQYF,TGTGCCAGCAGTGGAGGGGGGACAGGGGGTTCGAAGACCCAGTACTTC
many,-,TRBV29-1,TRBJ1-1,CSVDLQGAEAFF,TGCAGCGTTGACTTACAGGGCGCTGAAGCTTTCTTT
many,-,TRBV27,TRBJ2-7,CASSSPYEQYF,TGTGCCAGCAGTTCCCCCTACGAGCAGTACTTC
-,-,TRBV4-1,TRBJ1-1,CASSQERIRDTEAFF,TGCGCCAGCAGCCAAGAGAGGATCAGAGACACTGAAGCTTTCTTT
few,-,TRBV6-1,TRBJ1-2,CASGEKYGYTF,TGTGCCAGCGGGGAAAAGTATGGCTACACCTTC
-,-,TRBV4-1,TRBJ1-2,CASSQGSGYTF,TGCGCCAGCAGCCAAGGCAGCGGCTACACCTTC
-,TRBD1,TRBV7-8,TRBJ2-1,CASSLGTGVSNEQFF,TGTGCCAGCAGCTTGGGGACAGGGGTTTCCAATGAGCAGTTCTTC
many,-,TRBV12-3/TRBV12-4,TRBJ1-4,CASSLSLGYNLPGTNEKLFF,TGTGCCAGCAGTTTATCGCTCGGATATAATCTCCCAGGCACTAATGAAAAACTGTTTTTT
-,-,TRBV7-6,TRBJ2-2,CASSPPKAVRAGELFF,TGTGCCAGCAGCCCCCCCAAAGCGGTGCGCGCCGGGGAGCTGTTTTTT
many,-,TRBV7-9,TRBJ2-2,CASSLGTGELFF,TGTGCCAGCAGCTTAGGAACCGGGGAGCTGTTTTTT
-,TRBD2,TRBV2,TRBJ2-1,CASSEAGLAGGPYNEQFF,TGTGCCAGCAGTGAAGCCGGACTAGCGGGGGGGCCGTACAATGAGCAGTTCTTC
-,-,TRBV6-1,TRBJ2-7,CASKTSYEQYF,TGTGCCAGCAAAACGAGCTACGAGCAGTACTTC
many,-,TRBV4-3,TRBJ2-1,CASSQDWSSFGSYNEQFF,TGCGCCAGCAGCCAAGATTGGAGTAGTTTTGGAAGCTACAATGAGCAGTTCTTC
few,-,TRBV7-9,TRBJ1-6,CASSLGPALPLHF,TGTGCCAGCAGCTTAGGCCCAGCCTTACCCCTCCACTTT
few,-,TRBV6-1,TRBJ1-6,CASSDSPSSYNSPLHF,TGTGCCAGCAGTGATAGCCCGAGCTCCTATAATTCACCCCTCCACTTT
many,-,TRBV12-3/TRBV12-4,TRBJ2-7,CASSFRAKAYEQYF,TGTGCCAGCAGCTTCCGTGCCAAAGCCTACGAGCAGTACTTC
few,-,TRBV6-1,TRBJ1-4,CASSELRGLDEKLFF,TGTGCCAGCAGTGAATTGCGGGGGCTGGATGAAAAACTGTTTTTT
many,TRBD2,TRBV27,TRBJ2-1,CASSFGAGGRWNEQFF,TGTGCCAGCAGTTTTGGGGCGGGGGGGCGGTGGAATGAGCAGTTCTTC
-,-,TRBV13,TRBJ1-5,CASSRDSNQPQHF,TGTGCCAGCAGCAGGGACAGCAATCAGCCCCAGCATTTT
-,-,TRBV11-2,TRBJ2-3,CASSLWVFRTDTQYF,TGTGCCAGCAGCTTATGGGTGTTCCGCACAGATACGCAGTATTTT
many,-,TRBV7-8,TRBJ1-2,CASSLRPTTNYGYTF,TGTGCCAGCAGCTTACGGCCAACTACTAACTATGGCTACACCTTC
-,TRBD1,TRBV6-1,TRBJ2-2,CASSLTGPDGELFF,TGTGCCAGCAGTCTGACAGGGCCGGACGGGGAGCTGTTTTTT
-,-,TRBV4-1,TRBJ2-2,CASSQDWGVGELFF,TGCGCCAGCAGCCAAGATTGGGGGGTCGGGGAGCTGTTTTTT
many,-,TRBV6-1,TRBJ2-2,CASSERQEWAGELFF,TGTGCCAGCAGTGAACGACAAGAATGGGCCGGGGAGCTGTTTTTT
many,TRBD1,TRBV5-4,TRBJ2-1,CASSSTDRPFDEQFF,TGTGCCAGCAGCTCAACGGACAGGCCTTTCGATGAGCAGTTCTTC
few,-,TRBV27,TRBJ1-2,CASMGQDLYGYTF,TGTGCCAGCATGGGGCAGGACCTATATGGCTACACCTTC
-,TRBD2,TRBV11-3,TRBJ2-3,CASSAGLAASTDTQYF,TGTGCCAGCAGCGCCGGACTAGCGGCAAGCACAGATACGCAGTATTTT
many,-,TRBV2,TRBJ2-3,CASSEDYTDTQYF,TGTGCCAGCAGTGAGGACTACACAGATACGCAGTATTTT
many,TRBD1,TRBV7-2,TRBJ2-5,CASSSPTGAQETQYF,TGTGCCAGCAGCTCACCGACAGGGGCGCAAGAGACCCAGTACTTC
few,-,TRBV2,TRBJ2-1,CARTGGPFANEQFF,TGTGCCAGAACCGGGGGGCCATTTGCGAATGAGCAGTTCTTC
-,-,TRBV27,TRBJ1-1,CASSLFGGSEAFF,TGTGCCAGCAGTTTATTCGGGGGGTCTGAAGCTTTCTTT
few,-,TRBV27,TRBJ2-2,CASSFGSTGELFF,TGTGCCAGCAGTTTTGGTTCCACCGGGGAGCTGTTTTTT
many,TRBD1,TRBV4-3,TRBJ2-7,CASSQGTGQGAYEQYF,TGCGCCAGCAGCCAGGGTACAGGACAGGGCGCCTACGAGCAGTACTTC
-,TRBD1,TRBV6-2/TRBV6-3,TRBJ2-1,CASSSQPQGAPYNEQFF,TGTGCCAGCAGTTCCCAACCACAGGGGGCTCCTTACAATGAGCAGTTCTTC
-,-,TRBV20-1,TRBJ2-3,CSARDSNRVSTDTQYF,TGCAGTGCTAGAGATTCTAATAGAGTTAGCACAGATACGCAGTATTTT
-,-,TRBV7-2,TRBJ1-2,CASSLWDGLNYGYTF,TGTGCCAGCAGCCTTTGGGACGGATTAAACTATGGCTACACCTTC